Listed below are T cell receptor beta chains from one sample, sequenced in a study of blood T cell repertoires in COVID-19. Libraries were prepared by immunoSEQ multiplex PCR; TCRdb keeps only in-frame clonotypes and omits some of them. Here the sample spans about 100,000 clones, about 91% being singletons. The specimen sequenced was peripheral blood. Receptors were obtained from a human donor in a cohort sampled during active COVID-19. The CDR3 runs from the conserved cysteine through the conserved F or W. D genes are given only for firm matches. Size tells how often a clone was seen (once, few, many) or the class of an expanded clone, and some rows leave it out.

DNA | CDR3 | J | V | size | D
TGTGCCAGCACGAAACCCGGGACTCTCTCCTACGAGCAGTACTTC | CASTKPGTLSYEQYF | TRBJ2-7 | TRBV2 | - | -
TGTGCCAGCAGTTACAAAGACAGCTATGGCTACACCTTC | CASSYKDSYGYTF | TRBJ1-2 | TRBV6-6 | - | -
TGTGCCAGCTTCAAGAGCGGTACGTCTGGGGCCAACGTCCTGACTTTC | CASFKSGTSGANVLTF | TRBJ2-6 | TRBV4-2 | - | -
TGTGCCAGCAGCTTGATCGGGACTAGCGGGACTTACAATGAGCAGTTCTTC | CASSLIGTSGTYNEQFF | TRBJ2-1 | TRBV7-2 | - | TRBD2
TGTGCCAGCCGCGGGGGAGATCTTCGATTCACTGAAGCTTTCTTT | CASRGGDLRFTEAFF | TRBJ1-1 | TRBV27 | - | -
TGTGCCAGCAGTTACCCGACAGGATCGGTAGCCGGGGAGCTGTTTTTT | CASSYPTGSVAGELFF | TRBJ2-2 | TRBV6-2/TRBV6-3 | - | -
TGTGCCAGCAGCCCTAGGGGGGGCAACACCGGGGAGCTGTTTTTT | CASSPRGGNTGELFF | TRBJ2-2 | TRBV7-9 | - | -
TGTGCCAGCAGCGTAGACGGGAGGCCCCAAGAGACCCAGTACTTC | CASSVDGRPQETQYF | TRBJ2-5 | TRBV9 | - | TRBD2
TGTGCCAGCAGCTTAGTCACCGGGGCTAACTATGGCTACACCTTC | CASSLVTGANYGYTF | TRBJ1-2 | TRBV7-9 | - | -
TGTGCCACTAAGGACAGGACCTTAAACTATGGCTACACCTTC | CATKDRTLNYGYTF | TRBJ1-2 | TRBV28 | - | TRBD1
TGTGCCAGTAGTATAGTGCTCGGGTTTAACACTGAAGCTTTCTTT | CASSIVLGFNTEAFF | TRBJ1-1 | TRBV19 | - | -
TGTGCCACCAGTGACTTAGGGGGAATTTCCACAGATACGCAGTATTTT | CATSDLGGISTDTQYF | TRBJ2-3 | TRBV24-1 | - | -
TGTGCCAGCAGCTTGTCGGGGTTCTACAATGAGCAGTTCTTC | CASSLSGFYNEQFF | TRBJ2-1 | TRBV7-2 | - | -
TGTGCCAGCAGCGTAGGTCCAGCCTACAATGAGCAGTTCTTC | CASSVGPAYNEQFF | TRBJ2-1 | TRBV9 | once | -
TGTGCCAGCAGCTTAAGGGGAACAGGTTCCTACAATGAGCAGTTCTTC | CASSLRGTGSYNEQFF | TRBJ2-1 | TRBV7-3 | once | -
TGTGCCAGCAGTTACGAGGTCGGGTTCTACGAGCAGTACTTC | CASSYEVGFYEQYF | TRBJ2-7 | TRBV6-6 | - | -
TGTGCCAGCAGACCAACTACTAGCGGGGCCTACGAGCAGTACTTC | CASRPTTSGAYEQYF | TRBJ2-7 | TRBV3-1/TRBV3-2 | - | TRBD2
TGTGCCAGTAGTACTCCCGGGACTAGCGTTAATGAGCAGTTCTTC | CASSTPGTSVNEQFF | TRBJ2-1 | TRBV19 | - | TRBD2
TGTGCCAGCAGCTTAACACCTTACACTGAAGCTTTCTTT | CASSLTPYTEAFF | TRBJ1-1 | TRBV7-9 | - | -
TGCGCCAGCAGCCATCCCTCCAGGTGGGAGACCCAGTACTTC | CASSHPSRWETQYF | TRBJ2-5 | TRBV4-1 | - | -
TGTGCCAGCAGCGCAGTAAAAGAGACCCAGTACTTC | CASSAVKETQYF | TRBJ2-5 | TRBV6-5 | - | -
TGTGCCAGCAGTGATGGGGCAGGGGGCAGAACCCCTAACTATGGCTACACCTTC | CASSDGAGGRTPNYGYTF | TRBJ1-2 | TRBV2 | once | TRBD1
TGTGCCAGCAGCTTACTTGACATTCAGTACTTC | CASSLLDIQYF | TRBJ2-4 | TRBV5-6 | - | -
TGTGCCAGCAGAAACAGGTACACCGGGGAGCTGTTTTTT | CASRNRYTGELFF | TRBJ2-2 | TRBV28 | - | -
TGTGCCAGCAGCCTAGGCGACAGGGGTGAGGGTGAAAAACTGTTTTTT | CASSLGDRGEGEKLFF | TRBJ1-4 | TRBV7-9 | - | TRBD1
TGTGCCAGCAGTCTGGGACAGGGGCTAGGTGGCTACACCTTC | CASSLGQGLGGYTF | TRBJ1-2 | TRBV27 | - | TRBD1
TGTGCCAGTAGTAGGACGGGGGGGCCAGTAGATACGCAGTATTTT | CASSRTGGPVDTQYF | TRBJ2-3 | TRBV19 | - | TRBD2
TGCAGCGTTGTGGGTGGGCGGGAGTGGAACTACAATGAGCAGTTCTTC | CSVVGGREWNYNEQFF | TRBJ2-1 | TRBV29-1 | - | TRBD2
TGTGCCAGCAGCCTAGGGGGCACAGATACGCAGTATTTT | CASSLGGTDTQYF | TRBJ2-3 | TRBV28 | - | -
TGTGCCAGTAGTGAGGGGACACAACCTACCTACGAGCAGTACTTC | CASSEGTQPTYEQYF | TRBJ2-7 | TRBV19 | - | -
TGTGCCACCATGGCCCAGGGAGGCGGGGAGCTGTTTTTT | CATMAQGGGELFF | TRBJ2-2 | TRBV24-1 | - | -
TGTGCCAGCAGCCAAGATTCCGGGGTATACGAAAAACTGTTTTTT | CASSQDSGVYEKLFF | TRBJ1-4 | TRBV3-1/TRBV3-2 | - | -
TGTGCCAGTAGTAGAAGACGGAATACGGGACAAGAGACCCAGTACTTC | CASSRRRNTGQETQYF | TRBJ2-5 | TRBV19 | - | -
TGTGCCAGCAGAGACCCCAACCTACATAAGGGGAACTATGGCTACACCTTC | CASRDPNLHKGNYGYTF | TRBJ1-2 | TRBV27 | few | -
TGTGCCAGCAGCTACGAGGGGGATGCTCAGCCCCAGCATTTT | CASSYEGDAQPQHF | TRBJ1-5 | TRBV9 | - | -
TGCGCCAGCAGCTTGATGGCGGGAGAGGGGACTGAGCAGTTCTTC | CASSLMAGEGTEQFF | TRBJ2-1 | TRBV5-1 | - | TRBD2